The clone carrying this T cell receptor beta chain was picked up one time. Antigen unknown. This sample stems from a study of OX40 agonist ivuxolimab in advanced cancers. Study at large: Six ivuxolimab dose levels, 0.01 to 10 mg/kg, were given intravenously every 2 weeks. Cohort: around 83% men, mean age about 60, aged about 23 to 79.

Assay: immunoSEQ multiplex PCR; the TCRdb copy retains only in-frame clones and omits some. The data show fewer than 100,000 clones, with about 83% seen just once and roughly 0.52% held by the top ten. Overall study results and limits: Clonal expansion was seen in CD4+ and CD8+ blood T cells by week 6 at 0.1 to 3.0 mg/kg.

CDR1 and CDR2 from the germline V gene are SNHLY and FYNNEI. The V end was cut by 6 bases, the J end by 5 bases, with 17 bases between. There are 15 residues in the CDR3. J is TRBJ1-5 and V is TRBV2; maybe TRBD1 (5 bases). The material sequenced was CD4+ or CD8+ T cells sorted from blood, taken in a trial of the OX40 agonist ivuxolimab. The origin of this receptor is an adult with an advanced solid tumor such as melanoma, head and neck, liver or kidney cancer. CDR3 amino acids: CASRRGDLGDQPQHF. The CDR3 nucleotides read TGTGCCAGCAGACGTGGGGACTTGGGGGATCAGCCCCAGCATTTT.